This entry lists 27 T cell receptor beta chains sequenced from one sample in a study of blood T cell repertoires in COVID-19. Sequenced by immunoSEQ multiplex PCR; TCRdb stores in-frame clones only, minus some. The profile shows some 65,000 clones, around 87% of them singletons. Specimen: peripheral blood. Receptor source: a man in his forties with COVID-19, enrolled during active disease.

The chain is built from TRBV5-1 and TRBJ2-2, with D tentatively TRBD2 (6 bases). From germline, CDR1 is SGHRS and CDR2 YFSETQ. The CDR3 consists of 15 residues. V was cut by 4 bases and J by 0 bases, with 10 bases left in between. CDR3 nucleotides: TGCGCCAGCAGCGAGTGGGGGGCGAACACCGGGGAGCTGTTTTTT. The encoded protein is CASSEWGANTGELFF. Based on the CDR3 plus reference TRBV5-1 and TRBJ2-2, the full variable domain is KAGVTQTPRYLIKTRGQQVTLSCSPISGHRSVSWYQQTPGQGLQFLFEYFSETQRNKGNFPGRFSGRQFSNSRSEMNVSTLELGDSALYLCASSEWGANTGELFFGEGSRLTVL.

V is TRBV3-1 (or the pseudogene TRBV3-2) and J is TRBJ2-7, with TRBD1 matching 10 bases. The CDR3 length is 13 residues. The germline V gene encodes CDR1 LGHDT and CDR2 YNNKEL (reference sequence). With V trimmed by 5 bases and J by 7 bases, 5 bases remained unmatched. The CDR3 region is CASSGDRGPEQYF. As DNA, the CDR3 is TGTGCCAGCAGCGGGGACAGGGGCCCAGAGCAGTACTTC.

This clone was seen just once. The V call is TRBV5-1, the J call TRBJ2-3; possibly TRBD1 for D (7 bases). The CDR3 length is 15 residues. V shed 2 bases and J shed 2 bases, with 12 bases lying between them. Germline CDR1 and CDR2: SGHRS and YFSETQ. The CDR3: CASSFGGQLTDTQYF. In nucleotides, the CDR3 is TGCGCCAGCAGCTTCGGGGGACAGCTCACAGATACGCAGTATTTT.

The chain employs TRBV30 and TRBJ1-1; D perhaps matches TRBD1 (6 bases). Deletions cut 2 bases from V and 5 bases from J, with 15 bases between. This CDR3 spans 14 amino acids. Germline CDR1 is GTSNPN and CDR2 is SVGIG (reference sequence). CDR3 sequence reads: CAWSLSRGLTEAFF. DNA of the CDR3: TGTGCCTGGAGTCTCTCCAGGGGTTTGACTGAAGCTTTCTTT.

With respect to this clone: The identical CDR3 is also encoded by other nucleotide sequences in the sample. The rearrangement links TRBV7-3 to TRBJ2-3; maybe TRBD1 (6 bases). Deletions cut 0 bases from V and 6 bases from J, with 7 bases between. CDR3 length: 13 residues. CDR1 is SGHTA, CDR2 FQGTGA, per germline. This CDR3 is CASSLTRGDTQYF. In DNA form, the CDR3 reads TGTGCCAGCAGCTTAACGAGGGGGGATACGCAGTATTTT.

The rearrangement uses TRBV2 and TRBJ1-1; D is undetermined. Germline CDR1 reads SNHLY; CDR2 reads FYNNEI. The CDR3 contains 10 residues. The ends were cut back, 5 bases at V and 4 bases at J, with 2 bases in the middle. CDR3 DNA: TGTGCCAGCAGTCTCACTGAAGCTTTCTTT. It is translated as CASSLTEAFF.

This rearrangement joins TRBV2 to TRBJ2-2; 7 bases match TRBD1. The CDR3 is made up of 14 amino acids. V was clipped by 7 bases and J by 2 bases; unmatched bases: 4. Looked up from germline, CDR1 is SNHLY and CDR2 is FYNNEI. The DNA of the CDR3 is TGTGCCAGCATGGGACAGATAAACACCGGGGAGCTGTTTTTT. Protein product: CASMGQINTGELFF.

The chain links TRBV5-1 to TRBJ2-2; D ambiguous. This CDR3 contains 16 residues. The germline CDR1 and CDR2 sequences are SGHRS and YFSETQ. Trimming took 5 bases from V and 0 from J, leaving 14 bases between them. CDR3 in amino acids: CASSFEYIANTGELFF. Here the CDR3 DNA reads TGCGCCAGCAGTTTCGAATACATCGCGAACACCGGGGAGCTGTTTTTT.

The V and J genes are TRBV30 and TRBJ2-1, with 11 bases identical to TRBD2. Germline V gives CDR1 GTSNPN, CDR2 SVGIG (reference sequence). The CDR3 runs to 12 residues. After removal of 1 base from V and 15 bases from J, the junction contained 5 bases not matched to a gene. The chain's CDR3 is CAWSGVAGGRFF. CDR3 bases: TGTGCCTGGAGTGGGGTAGCGGGGGGGCGGTTCTTC.

The chain carries TRBV29-1 and TRBJ2-7; 11 nucleotides align to TRBD1. The CDR3 is made up of 16 amino acids. V trimming: 5 bases; J trimming: 6 bases; junction bases outside the gene matches: 15. Looked up from germline, CDR1 is SQVTM and CDR2 is ANQGSEA. CDR3 amino acids: CSVLGFLTGTGGEQYF. CDR3 sequence (DNA): TGCAGCGTTTTGGGGTTTCTTACCGGGACAGGGGGCGAGCAGTACTTC.

V is TRBV6-5 and J is TRBJ2-3, with D maybe TRBD1 (6 bases). Between the trimmed V and J ends, which lost 4 bases and 4 bases, there was a span of 12 bases. The CDR3 sequence is 14 residues long. Germline lookup yields CDR1 MNHEY and CDR2 SVGAGI. The CDR3 sequence is CASSWDIKADTQYF. The CDR3, as DNA: TGTGCCAGCAGTTGGGACATTAAGGCAGATACGCAGTATTTT.

This chain joins TRBV4-1 and TRBJ2-5; TRBD1 is a possible D gene (7 bases). The ends were cut back, 1 base at V and 1 base at J, with 13 bases in the middle. Germline V gene lookup returns CDR1 MGHRA and CDR2 YSYEKL. The CDR3 is 16 residues long. The CDR3: CASSQGPGGLQETQYF. The DNA of the CDR3 is TGCGCCAGCAGCCAAGGCCCAGGGGGACTCCAAGAGACCCAGTACTTC.

The chain carries TRBV19 and TRBJ2-1; 7 bases map to TRBD2. The CDR3 length is 14 residues. The germline gives CDR1 LNHDA, CDR2 SQIVND (reference sequence). Unmatched junction bases numbered 9, after V lost 4 bases and J lost 9 bases. CDR3: CASSRLAPGGEQFF. The CDR3, as DNA: TGTGCCAGTAGTAGACTAGCCCCCGGCGGTGAGCAGTTCTTC.

The chain couples TRBV10-3 to TRBJ2-5, with TRBD1 matching over 8 bases. This CDR3 has 16 amino acids. Germline values: CDR1 ENHRY, CDR2 SYGVKD. J lost 5 bases, V lost 3 bases, and 11 bases had no gene match. Here the CDR3 DNA reads TGTGCCATCAGTGAAGCGGGCAGGGGGCTTGGGGAGACCCAGTACTTC. Protein sequence: CAISEAGRGLGETQYF.

The chain is built from TRBV14 and TRBJ2-5, with 9 bases that match TRBD1. Germline V gives CDR1 SGHDN, CDR2 FVKESK. This CDR3 is built from 16 residues. Germline trimming cut 3 bases from V and 5 bases from J; bases unmatched to any gene: 10. For the CDR3, the DNA is TGTGCCAGCAGCCATGGGAGGACAGGGGAATTGGAGACCCAGTACTTC. This sequence encodes CASSHGRTGELETQYF.

The J gene is TRBJ2-1, the V gene TRBV3-1 (or the pseudogene TRBV3-2), with TRBD2 matching over 12 bases. The CDR3 totals 15 residues. The V gene end was trimmed by 4 bases and the J gene end by 3 bases; junction bases not matched to a gene: 1. Germline CDR1 and CDR2: LGHDT and YNNKEL (reference sequence). CDR3 amino acids: CASSPGLAGYNEQFF. The CDR3 DNA follows: TGTGCCAGCAGCCCGGGACTAGCGGGCTACAATGAGCAGTTCTTC.

This chain joins TRBV6-5 and TRBJ1-1, with D uncertain. The germline V gene encodes CDR1 MNHEY and CDR2 SVGAGI. This CDR3 contains 13 residues. V gave up 10 bases and J gave up 5 bases, with 17 bases separating them. The CDR3 region has the DNA TGTGCCATCGGGCCTTTTAGAGGGACTGAAGCTTTCTTT. Encoded protein: CAIGPFRGTEAFF.

CDR3: CSAGGRGQFF. In DNA form, the CDR3 reads TGCAGTGCCGGGGGACGGGGGCAGTTCTTC. This rearrangement joins TRBV20-1 to TRBJ2-1; possible D gene TRBD2, 6 bases. V lost 6 bases and J lost 12, with 12 bases in between. This CDR3 is built from 10 residues. Germline CDR1 reads DFQATT; CDR2 reads SNEGSKA (reference sequence).

The chain recombines TRBV6-5 with TRBJ2-5; 7 nucleotides align to TRBD1. CDR1 MNHEY and CDR2 SVGAGI come from the germline V gene. J gave up 5 bases and V 7 bases, and 7 bases lay outside the gene matches. The CDR3 totals 13 residues. CDR3 bases: TGTGCCAGCACACGGGACAGAGGCGAGACCCAGTACTTC. This codes for CASTRDRGETQYF.

V usage is TRBV6-6 and J usage is TRBJ1-1; D possibly corresponds to TRBD1 (6 bases). The V and J ends lost 4 bases and 6 bases respectively, with 15 bases between them. The germline gives CDR1 MNHNY, CDR2 SVGAGI (reference sequence). The length of the CDR3 is 14 residues. The CDR3: CASSLGGVGPEAFF. The CDR3, as DNA: TGTGCCAGCAGTTTAGGGGGTGTGGGGCCTGAAGCTTTCTTT.

This clone was seen only a few times. V gene TRBV3-1 (or the pseudogene TRBV3-2) combines with J gene TRBJ2-3; no definite D call. The CDR3 extends over 14 amino acids. With 4 bases removed from V and 0 bases from J, the gap between germline ends came to 8 bases. The V gene's germline CDR1 is LGHDT and CDR2 YNNKEL (reference sequence). In DNA form, the CDR3 reads TGTGCCAGCAGCCCGATGCGGAGCACAGATACGCAGTATTTT. Amino acid sequence: CASSPMRSTDTQYF.

This rearrangement joins TRBV3-1 (or the pseudogene TRBV3-2) to TRBJ1-2; 9 bases fit TRBD1. The germline CDR1 and CDR2 sequences are LGHDT and YNNKEL (reference sequence). V was pared by 10 bases and J by 2 bases, with 2 bases of the junction left unmatched. The CDR3 covers 12 residues. The CDR3 DNA reads TGTGCCACCGGACAGGGGAACTATGGCTACACCTTC. It yields the protein CATGQGNYGYTF.

This chain connects TRBV27 to TRBJ2-7; no clear D. This CDR3 region has 13 residues. The ends were cut back, 4 bases at V and 2 bases at J, with 9 bases in the middle. The V gene's germline CDR1 is MNHEY and CDR2 SMNVEV (reference sequence). The chain's CDR3 is CASSSTLTYEQYF. CDR3 bases: TGTGCCAGCAGTTCGACACTTACCTACGAGCAGTACTTC.

The chain recombines TRBV30 with TRBJ1-1; 7 nucleotides match TRBD1. The CDR3 extends over 11 amino acids. Germline V gene sequence: CDR1 GTSNPN, CDR2 SVGIG (reference sequence). V was clipped by 4 bases and J by 10 bases; unmatched bases: 6. The CDR3 sequence is CAWILSGGAFF. In nucleotides, the CDR3 is TGTGCCTGGATTCTGTCAGGGGGAGCTTTCTTT.

The J gene is TRBJ2-3, the V gene TRBV13; TRBD2 matches at 9 bases. The CDR3 length is 16 residues. Germline V gene data show CDR1 as PRHDT and CDR2 as FYEKMQ (reference sequence). V lost 3 bases, J lost 6 bases, and 10 bases stayed unmatched. The CDR3 loop is CASSLGPRGGGDTQYF. The CDR3 coding sequence is TGTGCCAGCAGCTTGGGCCCGCGGGGGGGCGGCGATACGCAGTATTTT.

This clone has just one count. This chain uses TRBV30 with TRBJ1-2; D remains ambiguous. Trimming took 5 bases from V and 7 from J, leaving 14 bases between them. The CDR3 is 12 residues long. Germline CDR1 and CDR2: GTSNPN and SVGIG (reference sequence). CDR3 loop: CAWHTFPGGYTF. CDR3 DNA sequence: TGTGCCTGGCACACCTTCCCTGGTGGCTACACCTTC.

The chain links TRBV2 to TRBJ2-1; D ambiguous. The CDR3 covers 11 residues. Germline CDR1 SNHLY, CDR2 FYNNEI. The germline V and J ends were trimmed by 6 bases and 12 bases, with 12 bases remaining between them. The CDR3 region has the DNA TGTGCCAGCAGAGAACAGACGGGGCAGTTCTTC. This translates into CASREQTGQFF.